This T cell receptor beta chain was obtained from a study of T-cell reconstitution after alpha-beta-depleted transplantation in children. General observations from the study: The origin of high day-60 TCRbeta diversity in some patients lay in surviving recipient T cells and thymic progenitors.

A library of TCRbeta sequences, prepared with unique molecular identifiers, was generated. From the PCR reads, TCRdb called clonotypes with MiXCR, one entry per CDR3 protein. The table shows about 300,000 distinct CDR3 sequences, with roughly a tenth occurring only once. Trimming stripped 1 base from V and 8 bases from J, with 17 bases between. This CDR3 has 15 amino acids. The germline V gene has CDR1 MNHNS and CDR2 SASEGT. Worth noting for this clonotype: Its antigen is as yet unknown.

The sequence came from a boy less than two years old with acute myeloid leukemia, due to receive a stem cell transplant. This specimen was PBMCs, taken before TCRalphabeta/CD19-depleted stem cell transplant. This sequence joins TRBV6-1 and TRBJ1-2; D gene unclear. CDR3 DNA sequence: TGTGCCAGCAGTGAAGAGGGCCTGATTTGGCTGGGCTACACCTTC. Its protein is CASSEEGLIWLGYTF.